The present TCR beta chain was sequenced within a study of identical twins. Study outcomes and limitations: Fewer insertions characterized abundant cord blood beta clonotypes, whereas memory repertoires showed none.

Germline loops: CDR1 DFQATT, CDR2 SNEGSKA (reference sequence). V lost 3 bases to trimming and J lost 6 bases, with 9 bases between them. This CDR3 contains 12 residues. This clonotype showed up just a few times. Its cognate antigen is unknown. Template switching (which added a universal primer site) was used, and cDNA carried unique molecular identifiers. Using its own MiXCR run on the 5' RACE reads, TCRdb lists one record per CDR3 protein. The sample has a few hundred thousand distinct CDR3 sequences, around a tenth seen once. The same specimen was also included in a second study, on yellow fever vaccine responses in identical twins.

The chain links TRBV20-1 to TRBJ2-1, with D uncertain. Sequencing input: PBMCs. The TCR sequence derives from a woman aged 18-29 years in good health. The CDR3 nucleotides are TGCAGTGCTAGGGACCGGATCAATGAGCAGTTCTTC. It is translated as CSARDRINEQFF.